Below are 30 T cell receptor beta chains sequenced from a single sample in a study of cytomegalovirus exposure and HLA in healthy donors. The assay was immunoSEQ multiplex PCR, and TCRdb's table has in-frame clones only and misses some. The sample has 130,000 or so clones, more than 75% seen once. The sequenced sample consisted of PBMCs. The receptors originated from a woman aged 25 to 45 in good health and CMV-seronegative.

The V call is TRBV7-6, the J call TRBJ2-7; TRBD1 matches 8 bases. CDR1 and CDR2 (germline): SGHVS, FNYEAQ. The CDR3 has 15 residues. J was trimmed by 2 bases and V by 5 bases; bases with no gene match: 8. CDR3 loop: CASSPGQGFTYEQYF. Here the CDR3 DNA reads TGTGCCAGCAGCCCAGGACAGGGCTTCACCTACGAGCAGTACTTC.

This sequence joins TRBV6-5 and TRBJ2-4; D is possibly TRBD1 (6 bases). Germline V gene data show CDR1 as MNHEY and CDR2 as SVGAGI. Trimming removed 11 bases from V and 6 bases from J, with 17 bases in between. The CDR3 has 13 amino acids. The CDR3, as DNA: TGTGCCGCAGGGGTTTCGCATGGAAACATTCAGTACTTC. Its translation is CAAGVSHGNIQYF.

The chain joins TRBV4-3 to TRBJ2-5; tentatively, D is TRBD2 (7 bases). Trimming shortened V by 4 bases and J by 5 bases, and 20 bases separated the two germline ends. Germline V gene lookup returns CDR1 LGHNA and CDR2 YSLEER. CDR3 size: 16 residues. CDR3 nucleotide sequence: TGCGCCAGCAGCCGGTATACAGGGAGTAGCGGGGAGACCCAGTACTTC. Its translation: CASSRYTGSSGETQYF.

The chain has TRBV6-5 and TRBJ1-2, with unresolved D. V was cut by 6 bases and J by 7 bases, with 15 bases left in between. Germline-derived CDR1 and CDR2 are MNHEY and SVGAGI. This CDR3 spans 13 amino acids. This chain's CDR3 is CASSPRGRLGYTF. The CDR3 coding sequence is TGTGCCAGCAGCCCAAGAGGGAGACTTGGCTACACCTTC.

V and J are TRBV25-1 and TRBJ1-4, with 9 bases aligning to TRBD1. CDR1 is MGHDK, CDR2 SYGVNS, per germline. CDR3 length: 18 amino acids. The J segment lost 6 bases and the V segment lost 4 bases, leaving 15 bases of the junction unmatched. The CDR3 bases are TGTGCCAGCAGTGCAACAGGGGGCGAGTCTCGGGGGCATGAAAAACTGTTTTTT. It encodes CASSATGGESRGHEKLFF.

This chain links TRBV6-6 with TRBJ1-2, with no clear D. The germline V and J ends were trimmed by 0 bases and 8 bases, with 10 bases remaining between them. CDR3 length equals 13 residues. Germline V lookup: CDR1 MNHNY, CDR2 SVGAGI (reference sequence). CDR3 sequence: CASSYSGELGYTF. The CDR3 region has the DNA TGTGCCAGCAGTTACTCCGGGGAGTTAGGCTACACCTTC.

The J gene is TRBJ2-2, the V gene TRBV2, with TRBD1 identical over 8 bases. CDR1 and CDR2 (germline): SNHLY, FYNNEI. CDR3 size: 16 residues. With V trimmed by 6 bases and J by 5 bases, 11 bases remained unmatched. The CDR3 DNA reads TGTGCCAGCAGCGTTTTGGGACAGGTAGTGACCGGGGAGCTGTTTTTT. It specifies CASSVLGQVVTGELFF.

V usage is TRBV2 and J usage is TRBJ2-1, with TRBD1 matching 11 bases. The germline V gene has CDR1 SNHLY and CDR2 FYNNEI. The CDR3 totals 15 residues. J lost 3 bases, V lost 6 bases, and 4 bases had no gene match. CDR3 sequence (DNA): TGTGCCAGCAGCCCCGGGACAGGGGGCTACAATGAGCAGTTCTTC. It translates to CASSPGTGGYNEQFF.

V and J are TRBV13 and TRBJ1-3; D perhaps matches TRBD1 (6 bases). The CDR3 contains 12 residues. The germline V gene encodes CDR1 PRHDT and CDR2 FYEKMQ (reference sequence). The ends were cut back, 4 bases at V and 11 bases at J, with 12 bases in the middle. This chain's CDR3 is CASSYRAGAIYF. DNA of the CDR3: TGTGCCAGCAGCTACAGGGCAGGGGCCATATATTTT.

The count of this clone is one. This chain connects TRBV9 to TRBJ2-3, with a possible D match to TRBD1 (5 bases). The length of the CDR3 is 16 residues. Trimming removed 3 bases at V and 0 bases at J, with 14 bases between. Germline-derived CDR1 and CDR2 are SGDLS and YYNGEE. DNA of the CDR3: TGTGCCAGCAGCGGTGGGGCCTCGCTTAGCACAGATACGCAGTATTTT. Its protein is CASSGGASLSTDTQYF.

J is TRBJ2-2 and V is TRBV9; 7 positions agree with TRBD1. Trimming at V came to 0 bases and at J to 6 bases, leaving 5 bases not matched to a gene. The germline gives CDR1 SGDLS, CDR2 YYNGEE. This CDR3 comprises 15 residues. The CDR3 region is CASSVVTGVPGELFF. CDR3 DNA: TGTGCCAGCAGCGTAGTCACAGGGGTGCCCGGGGAGCTGTTTTTT.

The chain is built from TRBV2 and TRBJ2-2; TRBD1 matches at 7 bases. The CDR3 totals 14 residues. V gave up 8 bases and J gave up 4 bases; unmatched junction bases: 7. In germline, CDR1 is SNHLY, CDR2 FYNNEI. This CDR3 is CASRAGGSTGELFF. Written as DNA, the CDR3 is TGTGCCAGCCGGGCAGGGGGAAGCACCGGGGAGCTGTTTTTT.

The chain combines TRBV19 with TRBJ2-2, with D maybe TRBD1 (5 bases). Germline CDR1 is LNHDA and CDR2 is SQIVND (reference sequence). This CDR3 spans 14 amino acids. V lost 5 bases, J lost 1 base, and 8 bases lay in between. DNA of the CDR3: TGTGCCAGTAGTCTACAGGAGAACACCGGGGAGCTGTTTTTT. Translation: CASSLQENTGELFF.

The V and J genes are TRBV28 and TRBJ2-1, with 8 positions matching TRBD2. Germline V gene sequence: CDR1 MDHEN, CDR2 SYDVKM. With V trimmed by 5 bases and J by 12 bases, 12 bases remained unmatched. The CDR3 extends over 14 amino acids. CDR3 DNA: TGTGCCAGCAGTCCATTCGAACCACGGGGGGGGCAGTTCTTC. This codes for CASSPFEPRGGQFF.

The rearrangement links TRBV7-9 to TRBJ2-1, with 11 bases that match TRBD2. J gave up 2 bases and V 5 bases, and 2 bases lay outside the gene matches. There are 15 residues in the CDR3. The germline V gene encodes CDR1 SEHNR and CDR2 FQNEAQ (reference sequence). The CDR3 sequence is CASSRSGGAYNEQFF. The CDR3 region has the DNA TGTGCCAGCAGCCGTAGCGGGGGGGCCTACAATGAGCAGTTCTTC.

Here the CDR3 DNA reads TGTGCCAGTAGTATAGACGCAGGGGTGGCCGGGGAGCTGTTTTTT. Translation: CASSIDAGVAGELFF. The chain has TRBV19 and TRBJ2-2; tentatively, D is TRBD1 (6 bases). The germline CDR1 and CDR2 sequences are LNHDA and SQIVND (reference sequence). V was pared by 0 bases and J by 6 bases, with 11 bases between. The CDR3 runs to 15 residues.

CDR3 coding DNA: TGTGCCAGCAGTTACGTGCCAGGGGGAGATGGCTACACCTTC. It is translated as CASSYVPGGDGYTF. V and J are TRBV6-5 and TRBJ1-2; TRBD1 aligns across 7 bases. The CDR3 runs to 14 residues. Germline V gene sequence: CDR1 MNHEY, CDR2 SVGAGI. Trimming took 2 bases from V and 6 from J; bases not matched to a gene: 6.

The chain couples TRBV29-1 to TRBJ2-6; D gene ambiguous. The ends were cut back, 4 bases at V and 2 bases at J, with 12 bases in the middle. The V gene's germline CDR1 is SQVTM and CDR2 ANQGSEA. The CDR3 totals 15 residues. CDR3 DNA sequence: TGCAGCGTTGTACTCTTCCGTGCTGGGGCCAACGTCCTGACTTTC. This encodes CSVVLFRAGANVLTF.

By share, this clone ranks as medium-sized (0.01 to 0.1%). This chain connects TRBV14 to TRBJ1-1; D not certain. CDR1 and CDR2 (germline): SGHDN, FVKESK. This CDR3 region has 14 residues. V was cut by 0 bases and J by 11 bases, with 16 bases left in between. The CDR3 reads CASSQDLSTRRAFF. In DNA, the CDR3 is TGTGCCAGCAGCCAAGATCTATCAACAAGGAGGGCTTTCTTT.

This chain uses TRBV4-3 with TRBJ2-1; TRBD2 agrees at 8 bases. This CDR3 has 16 amino acids. Trimming removed 0 bases from V and 3 bases from J; junction bases left unmatched: 4. In germline, CDR1 is LGHNA, CDR2 YSLEER. The CDR3 nucleotides are TGCGCCAGCAGCCAAGATACAACTAGCGGCTACAATGAGCAGTTCTTC. Protein sequence: CASSQDTTSGYNEQFF.

This chain links TRBV5-1 with TRBJ1-4; the D gene is possibly TRBD1 (5 bases). CDR1 and CDR2 (germline): SGHRS, YFSETQ. Trimming cost V 1 base and J 2 bases, with 6 bases left between them. The CDR3 totals 14 residues. The chain's CDR3 is CASSLSGTNEKLFF. In DNA form, the CDR3 reads TGCGCCAGCAGCTTGTCAGGGACTAATGAAAAACTGTTTTTT.

The chain couples TRBV9 to TRBJ2-1; 8 bases fit TRBD1. The CDR3 consists of 15 residues. Germline CDR1 reads SGDLS; CDR2 reads YYNGEE. Trimming cost V 0 bases and J 7 bases; bases outside gene matches: 6. CDR3 DNA: TGTGCCAGCAGCGTAGAGGACAGGGATATTAATGAGCAGTTCTTC. Its translation: CASSVEDRDINEQFF.

This clone came up a few times. The chain links TRBV25-1 to TRBJ1-1; 8 bases are shared with TRBD1. Germline assignment: CDR1 MGHDK and CDR2 SYGVNS. This CDR3 spans 14 amino acids. V lost 2 bases and J lost 4; bases outside the gene matches: 3. This CDR3 reads CASSEGQGATEAFF. CDR3 bases: TGTGCCAGCAGTGAAGGGCAGGGGGCCACTGAAGCTTTCTTT.

A word on this clone: A much larger clone differs from this one at a single base, so this may be a read error. The chain combines TRBV2 with TRBJ1-4; a possible D gene is TRBD1 (6 bases). The length of the CDR3 is 17 residues. CDR1 is SNHLY, CDR2 FYNNEI, per germline. CDR3: CANSSRDILATNEKLFF. DNA of the CDR3: TGTGCCAACAGTAGCCGGGACATCCTTGCAACTAATGAAAAACTGTTTTTT.

Ten or more counts support this clone. The gene calls are TRBV4-1 and TRBJ1-2, with D possibly matching TRBD1 (5 bases). The germline V and J ends were trimmed by 2 bases and 8 bases, with 24 bases remaining between them. The CDR3 loop spans 17 amino acids. From germline, CDR1 is MGHRA and CDR2 YSYEKL. Here the CDR3 reads CASSQPFTKGPGGGYTF. The CDR3 DNA reads as TGCGCCAGCAGCCAACCGTTCACCAAGGGGCCGGGCGGCGGCTACACCTTC.

CDR3 region: CASNPGLAPETQYF. In DNA, the CDR3 is TGTGCCAGCAACCCGGGACTAGCCCCAGAGACCCAGTACTTC. The chain is built from TRBV6-1 and TRBJ2-5; TRBD2 matches 9 bases. This CDR3 contains 14 residues. V shed 7 bases and J 4 bases; nucleotides not matched to a gene: 7. The germline V gene encodes CDR1 MNHNS and CDR2 SASEGT.

Notes on this clone: Other DNA sequences in the sample encode the same CDR3. V gene TRBV7-2 combines with J gene TRBJ2-5; TRBD2 might be the D (6 bases). V lost 5 bases and J lost 5, with 9 bases in between. The CDR3 totals 12 residues. The germline V gene encodes CDR1 SGHTA and CDR2 FQGNSA. The CDR3 DNA is TGTGCCAGCAGCCCCAGCGGGGAGACCCAGTACTTC. This sequence encodes CASSPSGETQYF. The full variable domain, in which reference TRBV7-2 and TRBJ2-5 provide the parts outside the CDR3, is GAGVSQSPSNKVTEKGKDVELRCDPISGHTALYWYRQSLGQGLEFLIYFQGNSAPDKSGLPSDRFSAERTGGSVSTLTIQRTQQEDSAVYLCASSPSGETQYFGPGTRLLVL.

The CDR3 nucleotides read TGTGCCAGCAGCCCTTCGCAGTTCAGGGGAAGAGAGAACACTGAAGCTTTCTTT. Residues: CASSPSQFRGRENTEAFF. This chain uses TRBV7-8 with TRBJ1-1; tentatively, D is TRBD1 (6 bases). Germline V gene lookup returns CDR1 SGHVS and CDR2 FQNEAQ. This CDR3 has 18 residues. V gave up 5 bases and J gave up 1 base, with 23 bases separating them.

The rearrangement uses TRBV7-9 and TRBJ1-1; TRBD1 aligns across 8 bases. The CDR3 runs 15 residues. V shed 5 bases and J 6 bases; nucleotides not matched to a gene: 11. The germline V gene has CDR1 SEHNR and CDR2 FQNEAQ (reference sequence). CDR3 in amino acids: CASSREGQAGPEAFF. The CDR3 DNA reads as TGTGCCAGCAGCCGAGAGGGACAGGCGGGCCCTGAAGCTTTCTTT.

V is TRBV7-2 and J is TRBJ2-5; possible D gene TRBD2, 7 bases. This CDR3 has 17 amino acids. Germline CDR1 is SGHTA and CDR2 is FQGNSA. V lost 0 bases and J 1 base, leaving 15 bases between the germline ends. CDR3 sequence (DNA): TGTGCCAGCAGCTTAGCGCGACGGGGGGCCCTCCAAGAGACCCAGTACTTC. Encoded protein: CASSLARRGALQETQYF. Complete variable domain (other parts from reference TRBV7-2 and TRBJ2-5): GAGVSQSPSNKVTEKGKDVELRCDPISGHTALYWYRQSLGQGLEFLIYFQGNSAPDKSGLPSDRFSAERTGGSVSTLTIQRTQQEDSAVYLCASSLARRGALQETQYFGPGTRLLVL.